Included here is one T cell receptor beta chain sequence, with context. Antigen unknown. CDR1 DFQATT and CDR2 SNEGSKA come from the germline V gene (reference sequence). The CDR3 is made up of 16 amino acids. After removal of 0 bases from V and 5 bases from J, the junction contained 10 bases not matched to a gene. The data are from a study of CD8+CD57+ T cells in acquired aplastic anemia. Study-level information: Across the sorted CD4+ and CD8+ cells, DNA amounts averaged approximately 3 ug. Healthy donors averaged around 10 million reads for CD4+ cells.

Whole-study findings and limits: Shared by patients and controls, twenty-nine CD8+ CDR3s were abundant in patients.

Profiling that covered TCR beta VDJ and CDR3 relied on genomic DNA as its template. TCRdb processed the reads anew with MiXCR; each CDR3 protein has one entry. This table holds approximately 200,000 distinct CDR3 sequences, approximately 52% found once. The gene calls are TRBV20-1 and TRBJ2-5; 9 bases align to TRBD1. The source is a human donor in good health, serving as a control. The source material was sorted CD4+, CD8+, or CD8+CD57+ T cells (not recorded which) from PBMCs. CDR3 sequence: CSARDPGQGQRETQYF. The CDR3 DNA follows: TGCAGTGCTAGAGATCCGGGACAGGGACAGAGGGAGACCCAGTACTTC.